Listed below are T cell receptor beta chains from one sample, sequenced in a study of early T cells in non-severe SARS-CoV-2 infection. TCRdb called the 5' RACE reads again in MiXCR, with one record for every CDR3 protein. The sample lists 95,000 to 100,000 distinct CDR3 sequences; 13% were seen once. Sequencing input: whole blood. Receptors originate from an adult who was a healthcare worker with PCR-confirmed SARS-CoV-2 infection or an uninfected control (not recorded which). Each CDR3 is given with its conserved first and last residue. A D gene is named only where the DNA matches it firmly. A row's size may be missing; if present it is once, few, many or a size class.

>many|NA|TRBV12-3/TRBV12-4|17|TRBJ2-5
TGTGCCAGCAGTTACACTTACCGGGACTCAGAACCGGAGACCCAGTACTTC
CASSYTYRDSEPETQYF
>NA|NA|TRBV6-6|16|TRBJ2-6
TGTGCCACCCTGGGGCCCTACACCTCTGGGGCCAACGTCCTGACTTTC
CATLGPYTSGANVLTF
>NA|NA|TRBV2|18|TRBJ2-5
TGTGCCAGCAGTGAAGGGTTCATAGGGAGCCTTATCCAAGAGACCCAGTACTTC
CASSEGFIGSLIQETQYF
>NA|NA|TRBV10-2|12|TRBJ2-7
TGCGCCAGCCGAAGGGGCCACGACGAGCAGTACTTC
CASRRGHDEQYF
>few|NA|TRBV5-1|15|TRBJ2-7
TGCGCCAGCAGCTTGGACTCGGGTTTGAGGGGCGAGCAGTACTTC
CASSLDSGLRGEQYF
>many|NA|TRBV7-2|16|TRBJ1-1
TGTGCCAGCAGCCGGGATGGTGGGGATCGGAACACTGAAGCTTTCTTT
CASSRDGGDRNTEAFF
>few|TRBD1|TRBV7-2|14|TRBJ2-7
TGTGCCAGCGGGGGACAGGGGAGACAGCACGAGCAGTACTTC
CASGGQGRQHEQYF
>NA|NA|TRBV19|16|TRBJ1-5
TGTGCCAGTAGTACCGCTTATTCCGGGGCCAATCAGCCCCAGCATTTT
CASSTAYSGANQPQHF
>few|NA|TRBV6-1|15|TRBJ1-4
TGTGCCAGCATCCCGGGTGGGGCGACGAATGAAAAACTGTTTTTT
CASIPGGATNEKLFF
>many|TRBD1|TRBV19|15|TRBJ1-4
TGTGCCAGTAGTCCGCGACAGGGGCCTAATGAAAAACTGTTTTTT
CASSPRQGPNEKLFF
>NA|NA|TRBV28|15|TRBJ2-1
TGTGCCAGCAGTTTTCGCGGGACACCGGACAATGAGCAGTTCTTC
CASSFRGTPDNEQFF
>many|TRBD2|TRBV14|21|TRBJ2-2
TGTGCCAGCAGCCAAGAGCAACCGGGACTAGCGGGGCAAACGAACACCGGGGAGCTGTTTTTT
CASSQEQPGLAGQTNTGELFF
>few|TRBD2|TRBV29-1|13|TRBJ2-1
TGCAGCTTTAGCGGGGCCAGGGGCAATGAGCAGTTCTTC
CSFSGARGNEQFF
>NA|NA|TRBV5-1|15|TRBJ1-6
TGCGCCAGCAGCTCCAAGTGGGAGGGTAATTCACCCCTCCACTTT
CASSSKWEGNSPLHF
>NA|NA|TRBV12-3/TRBV12-4|15|TRBJ1-5
TGTGCCAGCAGTTCCACAGGGAATAGCAATCAGCCCCAGCATTTT
CASSSTGNSNQPQHF
>few|NA|TRBV27|12|TRBJ1-4
TGTGCCAGCGGGGGGCGAGATGAAAAACTGTTTTTT
CASGGRDEKLFF
>NA|NA|TRBV4-1|15|TRBJ1-3
TGCGCCAGCAGCCAAGGGGTTCTTTCTGGAAACACCATATATTTT
CASSQGVLSGNTIYF
>NA|NA|TRBV5-4|15|TRBJ1-1
TGTGCCAGCAGCTTGGCCAAGGGGGGGAGCACTGAAGCTTTCTTT
CASSLAKGGSTEAFF
>many|TRBD1|TRBV24-1|16|TRBJ2-1
TGTGCCACCAGTGATCGGACAGGGGGCAGTATCAATGAGCAGTTCTTC
CATSDRTGGSINEQFF
>NA|NA|TRBV6-5|16|TRBJ2-6
TGTGCCAGCAGTCGAACTCAGGACTCTGGGGCCAACGTCCTGACTTTC
CASSRTQDSGANVLTF
>many|TRBD1|TRBV6-2/TRBV6-3|20|TRBJ2-1
TGTGCCAGCAGTTCCGAAGGACCGGGACAGACATTTAGCTCCTACAATGAGCAGTTCTTC
CASSSEGPGQTFSSYNEQFF
>NA|NA|TRBV4-3|14|TRBJ1-1
TGCGCCAGCAGCCAAGATCAGGGGAGGACTGAAGCTTTCTTT
CASSQDQGRTEAFF
>NA|NA|TRBV14|14|TRBJ2-3
TGTGCCAGCAGCCAAGATAGGAGGGGGGTTACGCAGTATTTT
CASSQDRRGVTQYF
>few|TRBD1|TRBV5-1|15|TRBJ1-1
TGCGCCAGCAGCTTGGGGGACAGACGGTACACTGAAGCTTTCTTT
CASSLGDRRYTEAFF
>many|TRBD1|TRBV20-1|16|TRBJ2-7
TGCAGTGCTATTAAGGGACCGGGACAGGGGGCGGACGAGCAGTACTTC
CSAIKGPGQGADEQYF
>many|NA|TRBV11-2|15|TRBJ2-1
TGTGCCAGCAGCTTTGGACCCTCGAAGGGTGGTGAGCAGTTCTTC
CASSFGPSKGGEQFF
>NA|TRBD1|TRBV11-2|16|TRBJ2-1
TGTGCCAGCAGTTCCTCGAAGACAGGGGCCTACAATGAGCAGTTCTTC
CASSSSKTGAYNEQFF
>many|NA|TRBV7-9|15|TRBJ2-3
TGTGCCAGCAGCTTAGGAAGGACAGACACAGATACGCAGTATTTT
CASSLGRTDTDTQYF
>NA|TRBD1|TRBV5-4|17|TRBJ2-2
TGTGCCAGCAGCGGCCCCCCAAGGGGGCAAGGCACCGGGGAGCTGTTTTTT
CASSGPPRGQGTGELFF
>NA|NA|TRBV4-1|16|TRBJ2-6
TGCGCCAGCAGCCCCATACAACGGCCTGGGGCCAACGTCCTGACTTTC
CASSPIQRPGANVLTF
>many|NA|TRBV7-2|14|TRBJ1-2
TGTGCCAGCAGCCGGACGTGGGACCTTAATGGCTACACCTTC
CASSRTWDLNGYTF
>many|NA|TRBV9|15|TRBJ2-3
TGTGCCAGCAGCGTAGAGGGCGGCCGTGCTGATACGCAGTATTTT
CASSVEGGRADTQYF
>many|NA|TRBV11-2|14|TRBJ2-4
TGTGCCAGCAGCCCTGGATCCCATAGAGGGATTCAGTACTTC
CASSPGSHRGIQYF
>many|TRBD2|TRBV6-6|16|TRBJ2-1
TGTGCCAGCAGTCCCCGGCTAGCGGGCGGCTACAATGAGCAGTTCTTC
CASSPRLAGGYNEQFF
>many|NA|TRBV24-1|13|TRBJ2-1
TGTGCCACCGCCCCAGGTGGGTACAATGAGCAGTTCTTC
CATAPGGYNEQFF
>many|TRBD2|TRBV7-6|18|TRBJ2-3
TGTGCCAGCAGCTTTCTCCCAACTAGCGGGGGGGCCACAGATACGCAGTATTTT
CASSFLPTSGGATDTQYF
>NA|TRBD2|TRBV9|14|TRBJ2-3
TGTGCCAGCAGCCTAGCGGGGATCACAGATACGCAGTATTTT
CASSLAGITDTQYF
>many|NA|TRBV6-5|15|TRBJ1-4
TGTGCCACCAGACGAGGGGGGCCAGTGGGAGAAAAACTGTTTTTT
CATRRGGPVGEKLFF
>few|NA|TRBV29-1|13|TRBJ1-2
TGCAGCGTTGAGGGAACAGGGATCTATGGCTACACCTTC
CSVEGTGIYGYTF
>NA|NA|TRBV2|14|TRBJ2-1
TGTGCCAGCAGTTCGGTCATAAATTACAATGAGCAGTTCTTC
CASSSVINYNEQFF
>few|NA|TRBV7-2|13|TRBJ1-2
TGTGCCAGCAGCTTAGACAGGGCGGCAGGCTACACCTTC
CASSLDRAAGYTF
>NA|NA|TRBV6-2/TRBV6-3|12|TRBJ2-5
TGTGCCAGCTCCGAGAGGGAAGAGACCCAGTACTTC
CASSEREETQYF
>many|NA|TRBV5-1|13|TRBJ2-2
TGCGCCAGCAGCCCTACAGGGACCGGGGAGCTGTTTTTT
CASSPTGTGELFF
>NA|NA|TRBV6-5|11|TRBJ2-5
TGTGCCAGCAGTCCCGGGACCGACCAGTACTTC
CASSPGTDQYF
>many|NA|TRBV3-1|11|TRBJ2-5
TGCGCCAGCAGCCAAGGGGAGACCCAGTACTTC
CASSQGETQYF
>few|TRBD2|TRBV2|15|TRBJ2-1
TGTGCCAGCAGTCCTCTAGCGGGGGGCTACAATGAGCAGTTCTTC
CASSPLAGGYNEQFF
>few|NA|TRBV14|11|TRBJ2-2
TGTGCCAGCAGCATTGGCGGGGAGCTGTTTTTT
CASSIGGELFF
>medium-sized|NA|TRBV6-6|15|TRBJ1-3
TGTGCCAGCAGCTGGACGGCAATGGGGGGAAACACCATATATTTT
CASSWTAMGGNTIYF
>many|TRBD1|TRBV10-1|13|TRBJ1-6
TGCGCCAGCAGGGCAGGGGGCAATTCACCCCTCCACTTT
CASRAGGNSPLHF
>NA|TRBD1|TRBV28|16|TRBJ2-1
TGTGCCAGCAGTTTGCCCGACAGGGGTGTCTCCAATGAGCAGTTCTTC
CASSLPDRGVSNEQFF
>many|TRBD2|TRBV6-2/TRBV6-3|15|TRBJ2-1
TGTGCCAGCAGTTACGGGCTAGCGGTCTACAATGAGCAGTTCTTC
CASSYGLAVYNEQFF
>many|TRBD1|TRBV5-6|16|TRBJ1-2
TGTGCCAGCAGCTTGTCCCGGGACAGGGGAAACTATGGCTACACCTTC
CASSLSRDRGNYGYTF
>NA|NA|TRBV21-1|14|TRBJ2-3
TGTGCCAGCAGCCTAACTGATCGGGGCGATACGCAGTATTTT
CASSLTDRGDTQYF